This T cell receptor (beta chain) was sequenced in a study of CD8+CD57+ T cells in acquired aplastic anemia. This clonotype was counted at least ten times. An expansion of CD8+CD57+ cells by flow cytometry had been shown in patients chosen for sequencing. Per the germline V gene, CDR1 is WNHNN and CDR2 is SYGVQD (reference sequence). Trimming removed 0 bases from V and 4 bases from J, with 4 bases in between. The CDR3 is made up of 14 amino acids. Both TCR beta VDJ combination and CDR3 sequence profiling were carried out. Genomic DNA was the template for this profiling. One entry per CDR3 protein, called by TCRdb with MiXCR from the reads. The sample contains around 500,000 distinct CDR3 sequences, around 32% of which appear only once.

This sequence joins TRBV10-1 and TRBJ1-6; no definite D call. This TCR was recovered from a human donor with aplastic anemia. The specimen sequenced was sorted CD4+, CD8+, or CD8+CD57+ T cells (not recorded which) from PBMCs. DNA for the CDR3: TGCGCCAGCAGTGAGTCGAAGTATAATTCACCCCTCCACTTT. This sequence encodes CASSESKYNSPLHF.